This TCR beta chain came from a study of Graves' ophthalmopathy and Graves' hyperthyroidism. RNA served as the template for amplifying TCR beta CDR3 regions. HTBI primers were used in a first-round RT-PCR, which preceded a second-round multiplex PCR. TCRdb itself ran the multiplex PCR reads through MiXCR, one entry per CDR3 protein. The table records 500,000 to 600,000 distinct CDR3 sequences, under 45% of them present only once. It was on clinical symptoms, serum thyroxine, TRAb, thyroid ultrasound and orbital computed tomography that diagnosis relied. This clonotype was observed at least ten times. What it binds is unknown. CDR3 length equals 16 residues. V lost 4 bases and J 0 bases, leaving 18 bases between the germline ends. Germline V gene data show CDR1 as DFQATT and CDR2 as SNEGSKA (reference sequence). General observations from the study: An approximately 84% specificity and roughly 90% sensitivity were achieved by a 13-signature model that separated ophthalmopathy from stable hyperthyroidism.

The receptor comes from an adult man with Graves' hyperthyroidism. The sample taken for sequencing was peripheral blood or thyroid tissue (not recorded which). The V gene is TRBV20-1, the J gene TRBJ1-2, with D maybe TRBD1 (5 bases). Here the CDR3 reads CSAIGAGLITNYGYTF. CDR3 DNA sequence: TGCAGTGCTATTGGGGCAGGGCTAATTACTAACTATGGCTACACCTTC.